This note documents a single TCR beta chain sequence. The specificity of this receptor is unknown. No much larger clone exists at a distance of one base, and base qualities are not known. The Qiagen DNeasy Blood and Tissue Kit was used to extract total genomic DNA from the purified CD4+ T cells. The TCRbeta CDR3 region, defined according to IMGT, was amplified and sequenced using immunoSEQ immunosequencing protocols. The paper's processing steps were these. Raw sequence data were preprocessed by the immunoSEQ service for PCR and sequencing error correction. The sequence data were imported into the immunoSEQ Analyzer and were further analyzed using VDJtools v1.0.7. Patient-control differences were tested with the paired Wilcoxon signed-rank test. In its TCRdb copy, this immuneACCESS table keeps in-frame sequences only and misses some clones. Where compared with another copy, unresolved V genes explain less than half of these, and the others have no known cause. That table gives V, J and clone size, and the DNA gave D and trimming. A total of approximately 24,000 clones appear in this sample, 91% of them only once. The ten most abundant clones make up roughly 0.72% of the sample.

The data are from a study of untreated major depressive disorder (dated by TCRdb to 2016 to 2018). Turning to the overall study: The study was a cross-sectional case-control comparison of T cell phenotype and TCR repertoire between antidepressant-free major depressive disorder patients and individually matched non-depressed controls. Sequencing followed up flow-cytometry Vbeta 5.1, Vbeta 11 and Vbeta 22 usage differences observed in the whole cohort. General study outcomes and caveats: In the sequencing data, TRBV25-01 and TRBV02-01 usage matched the flow-cytometry pattern without reaching statistical significance. A comparatively small study sample was produced by the strict matching and exclusion criteria, and the generalizability of findings was thereby limited. In CD4+ T cells, sequencing confirmed that depressed patients used TRBV05-01 (Vbeta 5.1) more than controls did, with a one-tailed test giving p = 0.040. For the sequencing comparisons, planned one-tailed tests were run on just three Vbeta families that had been chosen in advance. In every sequenced subject, the top five TRBV05-01 clones were all identified as private clones.

Trimming takes 6 bases off V and 4 bases off J; junction bases not matched to a gene: 9. The germline V gene provides CDR1 SGHVS and CDR2 FQNEAQ. The CDR3, cysteine through phenylalanine, is 15 amino acids long. Only the CDR3 region is kept as DNA, spanning 45 bases read in frame from base 1. Each depressed patient was matched pairwise with a non-depressed control on sex, age, current smoking status and body mass index. Every participant in the study was of European descent. A DSM-IV diagnosis of major depressive disorder and a Hamilton Rating Scale for Depression score of at least 18 were present in all patients. Before enrollment, patients had taken no psychiatric medication, antidepressants included, for at least 8 weeks. Depression severity ranging from moderate to severe was represented among patients. Participants were excluded if they had major medical conditions, Axis I/II comorbidities, regular medication or illicit drug use, or weekly alcohol intake above 100 g. From each participant, around 31 ml of peripheral blood was collected into EDTA tubes. Magnetic negative selection with the BD IMag Human CD4 T Lymphocyte Enrichment Set was used to purify CD4+ T cells from thawed PBMCs. Flow cytometry confirmed that the CD4+ enrichment method typically gave roughly 95% purity. TCRbeta sequencing was performed on a subgroup of roughly five case-control pairs selected blind to chemokine receptor expression and flow-cytometric repertoire skewing results. Every blood sample was taken in the morning at 8:00 a.m., and Ficoll-Hypaque gradient centrifugation was used to isolate PBMCs. PBMCs were cryopreserved by gradual cooling to -80°C and stored in liquid nitrogen until assayed.

The sequenced sample consisted of CD4+ T cells from PBMCs. The sequence was obtained from a woman aged 30 to 39 with major depressive disorder. Here the chain combines TRBV7-8 and TRBJ2-7, and 10 junction bases match TRBD2. The DNA reads TGTGCCAGCAGGACCGCTAGCGGGAGATGGTACGAGCAGTACTTC. Translated, it reads CASRTASGRWYEQYF.